Included here is one T cell receptor beta chain sequence, with context. Both 60 Vbeta primers and 13 Jbeta primers went into the PCR. Libraries were prepared by immunoSEQ multiplex PCR; TCRdb keeps only in-frame clonotypes and omits some of them. Counted here are around 200,000 clones, almost 75% occurring once; the ten biggest clones make up approximately 3.1%. Germline CDR1 is MDHEN and CDR2 is SYDVKM. The CDR3 runs to 14 residues. Trimming removed 10 bases at V and 1 base at J, with 16 bases between. These data come from a study of cytomegalovirus exposure and HLA in healthy donors. Sequences were obtained from PBMCs. V is TRBV28 and J is TRBJ1-1; D not certain. The TCR comes from a woman aged 25 to 39 in good health and CMV-seropositive. The CDR3 is CAIHSNNRNTEAFF. CDR3 nucleotides: TGTGCCATCCATTCGAACAATCGGAACACTGAAGCTTTCTTT.